What follows are 7 T cell receptor beta chains derived from one specimen sequenced in a study of cytomegalovirus exposure and HLA in healthy donors. The PCR used 60 Vbeta and 13 Jbeta primers. The method was immunoSEQ multiplex PCR; TCRdb's version includes in-frame clones alone and lacks a portion of them. The sample consists of fewer than 60,000 clones, around 62% of them appearing once. The specimen sequenced was PBMCs. Receptor source: a human donor in good health.

The V gene is TRBV30, the J gene TRBJ2-5; a possible D gene is TRBD2 (6 bases). V lost 0 bases and J lost 10, with 24 bases in between. Germline CDR1 and CDR2: GTSNPN and SVGIG (reference sequence). The CDR3 extends over 16 amino acids. The CDR3 loop is CAWSVFAGTVGSGQYF. The CDR3 DNA reads TGTGCCTGGAGTGTCTTCGCGGGGACCGTAGGATCGGGCCAGTACTTC.

There are a few counts of this clone. The gene calls are TRBV6-5 and TRBJ2-3, with 9 bases that match TRBD2. The junction had 9 bases not matched to a gene; V was cut back by 7 bases and J by 4 bases. Germline assignment: CDR1 MNHEY and CDR2 SVGAGI. The CDR3 has 15 residues. CDR3 sequence: CASTGGGAGADTQYF. Here the CDR3 DNA reads TGTGCCAGCACTGGCGGGGGGGCGGGCGCAGATACGCAGTATTTT.

J is TRBJ2-7 and V is TRBV4-2; TRBD2 matches 13 bases. The CDR3 is made up of 17 amino acids. Germline CDR1 LGHNA, CDR2 YNFKEQ. V was clipped by 0 bases and J by 3 bases; unmatched bases: 5. The CDR3 bases are TGTGCCAGCAGCCAAGAACTACTAGCGGGGGGGCTCTACGAGCAGTACTTC. Its protein product is CASSQELLAGGLYEQYF.

This clone turned up a few times. This chain links TRBV5-1 with TRBJ2-3; maybe TRBD1 (6 bases). Trimming pared 2 bases from V and 5 bases from J, leaving 12 bases between. Germline lookup yields CDR1 SGHRS and CDR2 YFSETQ. This CDR3 is built from 14 residues. In nucleotides, the CDR3 is TGCGCCAGCAGCTTTCGGGACAAAGTAGATACGCAGTATTTT. It encodes CASSFRDKVDTQYF.

The chain has TRBV25-1 and TRBJ1-5, with D perhaps TRBD1 (6 bases). CDR3 length equals 15 residues. Germline V gene lookup returns CDR1 MGHDK and CDR2 SYGVNS. Trimming stripped 3 bases from V and 3 bases from J, with 12 bases between. The CDR3 loop is CASSDYRESNQPQHF. The CDR3 nucleotides read TGTGCCAGCAGTGACTACAGGGAATCCAATCAGCCCCAGCATTTT.

This rearrangement joins TRBV11-2 to TRBJ1-1; 7 bases align to TRBD1. Germline CDR1 is SGHAT and CDR2 is FQNNGV. CDR3 length: 13 amino acids. Trimming at V came to 1 base and at J to 4 bases, leaving 0 bases not matched to a gene. The CDR3 is CASSLGTGTEAFF. CDR3 coding DNA: TGTGCCAGCAGCTTAGGGACAGGCACTGAAGCTTTCTTT.

The chain uses TRBV5-1 and TRBJ2-7; 10 bases align to TRBD1. The trim removed 1 base at V and 0 bases at J, leaving 1 base unmatched. Germline V lookup: CDR1 SGHRS, CDR2 YFSETQ. The CDR3 consists of 15 residues. CDR3 sequence reads: CASSLRDRGSYEQYF. The CDR3 DNA follows: TGCGCCAGCAGCTTGCGGGACAGGGGCTCCTACGAGCAGTACTTC.